These 22 T cell receptor beta chains were all obtained from the same sample, sequenced in a study of T cells in Graves' hyperthyroidism and ophthalmopathy. RNA transcripts were the template for amplifying TCR beta CDR3 regions. First-round RT-PCR with HTBI primers amplified the TCR CDR3 region. TCRdb passed the multiplex PCR reads through MiXCR, listing each CDR3 protein once. This sample has around 250,000 distinct CDR3 sequences; roughly 15% occur once, and the top ten carry 13%. Sequenced: blood. Receptors were obtained from a woman between 35 and 50 years old with Graves' hyperthyroidism that later progressed to Graves' ophthalmopathy.

In regard to this clonotype: This clone may be a read error of a much larger clone one base away. The V gene is TRBV28, the J gene TRBJ2-7; 7 bases match TRBD1. The CDR3 loop spans 14 amino acids. Germline lookup yields CDR1 MDHEN and CDR2 SYDVKM. CDR3 sequence (DNA): TGTGCCAGCAGTATCGTGCAGGGGGTCTACGGGCAGTACTTC. It encodes CASSIVQGVYGQYF. Drawing the rest from reference TRBV28 and TRBJ2-7, the complete variable domain is DVKVTQSSRYLVKRTGEKVFLECVQDMDHENMFWYRQDPGLGLRLIYFSYDVKMKEKGDIPEGYSVSREKKERFSLILESASTNQTSMYLCASSIVQGVYGQYFGPGTRLTVT.

This clonotype was seen many times. The chain joins TRBV6-1 to TRBJ2-7, with no clear D. Deletions cut 9 bases from V and 0 bases from J, with 12 bases between. This CDR3 is 13 amino acids long. Per germline, CDR1 MNHNS and CDR2 SASEGT. In nucleotides, the CDR3 is TGTGCCAGTGGGATTGATCGCTCCTACGAGCAGTACTTC. Its translation is CASGIDRSYEQYF.

This clonotype was seen many times. In nucleotides, the CDR3 is TGTGCCAGCAGCCAAGAGAGGACTGATCAGTTCTTC. It specifies CASSQERTDQFF. The chain employs TRBV14 and TRBJ2-1, with D tentatively TRBD2 (5 bases). This CDR3 comprises 12 residues. Trimming stripped 0 bases from V and 13 bases from J, with 10 bases between. Germline CDR1 is SGHDN and CDR2 is FVKESK. Full variable domain (outside the CDR3, taken from reference TRBV14 and TRBJ2-1): EAGVTQFPSHSVIEKGQTVTLRCDPISGHDNLYWYRRVMGKEIKFLLHFVKESKQDESGMPNNRFLAERTGGTYSTLKVQPAELEDSGVYFCASSQERTDQFFGPGTRLTVL.

At least ten counts were recorded for this clonotype. This chain joins TRBV2 and TRBJ2-6; no reliable D call. V gave up 7 bases and J gave up 0 bases, with 4 bases separating them. The CDR3 is 13 residues long. Looked up from germline, CDR1 is SNHLY and CDR2 is FYNNEI. CDR3 coding DNA: TGTGCCAGCACTTACTCTGGGGCCAACGTCCTGACTTTC. It translates to CASTYSGANVLTF.

This clonotype was counted ten times or more. V usage is TRBV11-2 and J usage is TRBJ2-5; D is unclear. Per germline, CDR1 SGHAT and CDR2 FQNNGV. The CDR3 runs to 11 residues. With 5 bases removed from V and 14 bases from J, the gap between germline ends came to 15 bases. CDR3 residues: CASSLGPSKYF. The CDR3 DNA reads TGTGCCAGCAGCCTAGGGCCGTCCAAATACTTC. Full variable domain (rest looked up from reference TRBV11-2 and TRBJ2-5): EAGVAQSPRYKIIEKRQSVAFWCNPISGHATLYWYQQILGQGPKLLIQFQNNGVVDDSQLPKDRFSAERLKGVDSTLKIQPAKLEDSAVYLCASSLGPSKYFGPGTRLLVL.

This clonotype was picked up many times. V and J are TRBV20-1 and TRBJ2-2; perhaps TRBD1 as D (6 bases). CDR3 length: 14 residues. Germline V gene sequence: CDR1 DFQATT, CDR2 SNEGSKA (reference sequence). V was trimmed by 6 bases and J by 7 bases, leaving 18 bases between them. The CDR3 region is CSAPGARDYGELFF. In DNA form, the CDR3 reads TGCAGTGCCCCAGGGGCTAGGGATTACGGGGAGCTGTTTTTT.

A note on this clonotype: This may be a read error: a much more frequent sequence differs by one nucleotide. The chain couples TRBV7-2 to TRBJ2-3; 9 bases are a match to TRBD2. The trim removed 8 bases at V and 1 base at J, leaving 7 bases unmatched. The CDR3 has 15 residues. Germline V gene data show CDR1 as SGHTA and CDR2 as FQGNSA. The CDR3 sequence: CASGGRGGRTDTQYF. Here the CDR3 DNA reads TGTGCCAGCGGCGGGAGGGGCGGGCGCACAGATACGCAGTATTTT. The full variable domain, with the rest looked up from reference TRBV7-2 and TRBJ2-3, is GAGVSQSPSNKVTEKGKDVELRCDPISGHTALYWYRQSLGQGLEFLIYFQGNSAPDKSGLPSDRFSAERTGGSVSTLTIQRTQQEDSAVYLCASGGRGGRTDTQYFGPGTRLTVL.

This clonotype was observed a handful of times. V gene TRBV5-1 combines with J gene TRBJ2-5; D not resolved. This CDR3 has 13 amino acids. The germline V and J ends were trimmed by 2 bases and 5 bases, with 10 bases remaining between them. CDR1 SGHRS and CDR2 YFSETQ come from the germline V gene. CDR3: CASSFLGSETQYF. The CDR3 DNA sequence: TGCGCCAGCAGCTTCTTAGGATCGGAGACCCAGTACTTC. Complete variable domain (other parts from reference TRBV5-1 and TRBJ2-5): KAGVTQTPRYLIKTRGQQVTLSCSPISGHRSVSWYQQTPGQGLQFLFEYFSETQRNKGNFPGRFSGRQFSNSRSEMNVSTLELGDSALYLCASSFLGSETQYFGPGTRLLVL.

With respect to this clonotype: At one end, the junction sequence differs from germline, possibly due to a read error. This chain joins TRBV5-6 and TRBJ2-5, with 7 bases that match TRBD1. Per germline, CDR1 SGHDT and CDR2 YYEEEE. CDR3 length: 14 amino acids. The CDR3 nucleotides read TGTGCCAGCAGCGCCACAGGGGAGTTAGAGACCCATTACTTC. It is translated as CASSATGELETHYF.

The table lists this clonotype with many counts. The chain employs TRBV28 and TRBJ2-1; D call uncertain. Trimming shortened V by 7 bases and J by 0 bases, and 16 bases separated the two germline ends. The germline CDR1 and CDR2 sequences are MDHEN and SYDVKM. This CDR3 has 16 amino acids. This CDR3 is CASNPTYSSSYNEQFF. The CDR3 DNA reads TGTGCCAGCAACCCGACCTATAGTAGCTCCTACAATGAGCAGTTCTTC.

There are many counts of this clonotype. This sequence joins TRBV7-2 and TRBJ1-5; D gene uncertain. The V gene's germline CDR1 is SGHTA and CDR2 FQGNSA. The CDR3 loop spans 12 amino acids. V was pared by 2 bases and J by 6 bases, with 5 bases between. For the CDR3, the DNA is TGTGCCAGCAGCTTAATGCTTCAGCCCCAGCATTTT. Its translation is CASSLMLQPQHF.

The CDR3 spells CASSAGGGSPGANVLTF. The CDR3 bases are TGTGCCAGCAGCGCGGGGGGGGGCTCTCCTGGGGCCAACGTCCTGACTTTC. The V gene is TRBV9, the J gene TRBJ2-6; 8 positions match TRBD2. Germline V gene lookup returns CDR1 SGDLS and CDR2 YYNGEE. This CDR3 is built from 17 residues. J lost 2 bases, V lost 3 bases, and 7 bases had no gene match.

The chain joins TRBV6-5 to TRBJ1-4; 7 bases align to TRBD1. Germline CDR1 MNHEY, CDR2 SVGAGI. The V and J ends lost 4 bases and 3 bases, in that order; junction bases with no gene match: 5. The CDR3 loop spans 15 amino acids. CDR3 nucleotides: TGTGCCAGCAGTTTCGGGGACAGCCCTAATGAAAAACTGTTTTTT. Its protein product is CASSFGDSPNEKLFF.

This clonotype was observed at least ten times. The chain carries TRBV4-1 and TRBJ1-5, with TRBD1 matching 7 bases. CDR3 size: 12 residues. V lost 4 bases, J lost 9 bases, and 3 bases stayed unmatched. Germline V CDR1 and CDR2: MGHRA, YSYEKL. The CDR3 loop is CASSLSGGPQHF. The CDR3 bases are TGCGCCAGCAGCCTATCAGGGGGGCCCCAGCATTTT.

At least ten counts were recorded for this clonotype. V is TRBV30 and J is TRBJ2-6; D remains unclear. V was shortened by 3 bases and J by 3 bases, with 6 bases between the two germline ends. This CDR3 contains 13 residues. CDR1 is GTSNPN, CDR2 SVGIG, per germline (reference sequence). The DNA of the CDR3 is TGTGCCTGGAGGGGGTTTGGGGCCAACGTCCTGACTTTC. This sequence encodes CAWRGFGANVLTF.

DNA of the CDR3: TGCAGTGCTTTGACAGCCACAATACCAACCTCCTACGAGCAGTACTTC. It specifies CSALTATIPTSYEQYF. The genes are TRBV20-1 and TRBJ2-7, with D possibly matching TRBD1 (5 bases). CDR3 size: 16 residues. V dropped 5 bases and J dropped 0 bases, with 20 bases sitting between them. Germline loops: CDR1 DFQATT, CDR2 SNEGSKA (reference sequence).

This clonotype has a count of ten or more. The rearrangement links TRBV9 to TRBJ2-2; 7 nucleotides match TRBD2. The CDR3 has 17 amino acids. In germline, CDR1 is SGDLS, CDR2 YYNGEE. Trimming took 3 bases from V and 6 from J; bases not matched to a gene: 14. The CDR3 sequence is CASSALAGPRAPGELFF. DNA of the CDR3: TGTGCCAGCAGCGCCTTAGCGGGCCCAAGGGCCCCCGGGGAGCTGTTTTTT.

This rearrangement joins TRBV12-3 or TRBV12-4 to TRBJ2-7, with 7 nucleotides matching TRBD2. This CDR3 comprises 13 residues. V shed 8 bases and J 4 bases; nucleotides not matched to a gene: 8. For the CDR3, the DNA is TGTGCCAGCGGGGGGAGGGAATCGTACGAGCAGTACTTC. Amino acids: CASGGRESYEQYF.

This clonotype was picked up many times. CDR3 sequence (DNA): TGTGCCAGCAGCTTCGTAGGGCAGCCCACAGATACGCAGTATTTT. Translated: CASSFVGQPTDTQYF. The chain links TRBV7-6 to TRBJ2-3; no reliable D call. The germline V gene has CDR1 SGHVS and CDR2 FNYEAQ. This CDR3 region has 15 residues. The V end lost 3 bases, the J end lost 2 bases, and 12 bases lay between the germline ends.

This clonotype has at least ten counts. The chain has TRBV18 and TRBJ1-1; maybe TRBD1 (5 bases). The CDR3 contains 15 residues. V lost 1 base, J lost 0 bases, and 9 bases lay in between. In germline, CDR1 is KGHSH, CDR2 LQKENI. The CDR3 DNA is TGTGCCAGCTCACCACTTCCAGGGATGAACACTGAAGCTTTCTTT. Amino acid sequence: CASSPLPGMNTEAFF.

This clonotype showed up many times. V gene TRBV11-2 combines with J gene TRBJ1-4; D not certain. Germline V CDR1 and CDR2: SGHAT, FQNNGV. V lost 1 base to trimming and J lost 4 bases, with 10 bases between them. The CDR3 length is 15 residues. CDR3 in amino acids: CASSLGAGINEKLFF. The DNA of the CDR3 is TGTGCCAGCAGCTTAGGGGCAGGTATTAATGAAAAACTGTTTTTT.

V is TRBV24-1 and J is TRBJ1-1; TRBD1 is a possible D gene (5 bases). There are 13 residues in the CDR3. Trimming took off 3 bases at V and 6 bases at J, with 10 bases between the two ends. The germline V gene encodes CDR1 KGHDR and CDR2 SFDVKD. CDR3 region: CATSDGAGPEAFF. CDR3 sequence (DNA): TGTGCCACCAGTGATGGCGCGGGACCTGAAGCTTTCTTT.